What follows are 17 T cell receptor beta chains derived from one specimen sequenced in a study of blood T cell repertoires in COVID-19. Assay used: immunoSEQ multiplex PCR; TCRdb lists only in-frame clones, some missing. The sample lists fewer than 250,000 clones, approximately 91% occurring once. Input material: peripheral blood. All receptors come from a man aged 30-40 years with acute or convalescent COVID-19.

The rearrangement links TRBV28 to TRBJ1-5, with TRBD1 as a possible D gene (6 bases). The V and J ends lost 6 bases and 0 bases respectively, with 15 bases between them. Germline-derived CDR1 and CDR2 are MDHEN and SYDVKM. CDR3 length: 16 amino acids. CDR3 region: CASSRTGTNSNQPQHF. For the CDR3, the DNA is TGTGCCAGCAGCCGAACCGGGACAAATAGCAATCAGCCCCAGCATTTT.

The rearrangement links TRBV4-1 to TRBJ2-5, with 7 nucleotides matching TRBD1. The V gene end was trimmed by 5 bases and the J gene end by 2 bases; junction bases not matched to a gene: 8. This CDR3 region has 15 residues. Germline CDR1 is MGHRA and CDR2 is YSYEKL. The CDR3 protein is CASSYRDSNQETQYF. CDR3 DNA: TGCGCCAGCAGCTACCGGGACAGTAATCAAGAGACCCAGTACTTC.

The genes are TRBV5-1 and TRBJ1-3; 8 nucleotides agree with TRBD1. Germline V gives CDR1 SGHRS, CDR2 YFSETQ. The junction had 4 bases not matched to a gene; V was cut back by 0 bases and J by 2 bases. This CDR3 is built from 16 residues. The CDR3 sequence is CASSLGTDRAGNTIYF. The CDR3 nucleotides are TGCGCCAGCAGCTTGGGGACGGACAGGGCTGGAAACACCATATATTTT.

The V gene is TRBV5-1, the J gene TRBJ2-3; 11 bases align to TRBD1. CDR1 and CDR2 from the germline V gene are SGHRS and YFSETQ. The J segment lost 4 bases and the V segment lost 4 bases, leaving 5 bases of the junction unmatched. CDR3 length: 15 amino acids. CDR3 in DNA: TGCGCCAGCAGCCATCCGGGACAGGGGGCAGATACGCAGTATTTT. Translation: CASSHPGQGADTQYF. Filled out from reference TRBV5-1 and TRBJ2-3, the complete variable domain reads KAGVTQTPRYLIKTRGQQVTLSCSPISGHRSVSWYQQTPGQGLQFLFEYFSETQRNKGNFPGRFSGRQFSNSRSEMNVSTLELGDSALYLCASSHPGQGADTQYFGPGTRLTVL.

V gene TRBV2 combines with J gene TRBJ2-5; D is ambiguous. Germline assignment: CDR1 SNHLY and CDR2 FYNNEI. This CDR3 is built from 11 residues. Trimming cost V 7 bases and J 0 bases, with 3 bases left between them. The CDR3 region has the DNA TGTGCCAGCACCAACCAAGAGACCCAGTACTTC. It specifies CASTNQETQYF.

This clone was picked up a small number of times. V is TRBV4-1 and J is TRBJ1-1; 8 bases match TRBD1. Unmatched junction bases numbered 11, after V lost 5 bases and J lost 3 bases. Per the germline V gene, CDR1 is MGHRA and CDR2 is YSYEKL. The CDR3 extends over 16 amino acids. CDR3 nucleotide sequence: TGCGCCAGCAGCTCACCCTTCAGGGGGCGCGACACTGAAGCTTTCTTT. As protein: CASSSPFRGRDTEAFF.

The table lists this clone with a count of one. This chain connects TRBV9 to TRBJ2-5; D is unclear. The CDR3 runs to 14 residues. V lost 1 base and J 1 base, leaving 8 bases between the germline ends. CDR1 is SGDLS and CDR2 is YYNGEE in the germline V gene. The CDR3 DNA reads as TGTGCCAGCAGCGTATCTACTTTCCAAGAGACCCAGTACTTC. Its protein is CASSVSTFQETQYF.

The rearrangement links TRBV7-8 to TRBJ1-1; 7 bases agree with TRBD1. This CDR3 is built from 14 residues. Germline-derived CDR1 and CDR2 are SGHVS and FQNEAQ. Unmatched junction bases numbered 14, after V lost 5 bases and J lost 11 bases. CDR3: CASSPRKGQTRAFF. The CDR3 DNA follows: TGTGCCAGCAGCCCGCGAAAGGGACAGACCCGGGCTTTCTTT. Drawing the rest from reference TRBV7-8 and TRBJ1-1, the complete variable domain is GAGVSQSPRYKVAKRGQDVALRCDPISGHVSLFWYQQALGQGPEFLTYFQNEAQLDKSGLPSDRFFAERPEGSVSTLKIQRTQQEDSAVYLCASSPRKGQTRAFFGQGTRLTVV.

On this clone: Distinct nucleotide sequences in the sample also encode this CDR3. V is TRBV5-1 and J is TRBJ2-3; unclear D gene. The length of the CDR3 is 15 residues. Germline CDR1 and CDR2: SGHRS and YFSETQ. Trimming stripped 0 bases from V and 0 bases from J, with 8 bases between. This CDR3 is CASSLGTVSTDTQYF. The CDR3 bases are TGCGCCAGCAGCTTGGGTACAGTTAGCACAGATACGCAGTATTTT.

This chain uses TRBV29-1 with TRBJ2-1, with 7 bases that match TRBD1. CDR1 and CDR2 (germline): SQVTM, ANQGSEA. The CDR3 has 13 residues. Trimming at V came to 8 bases and at J to 6 bases, leaving 10 bases not matched to a gene. The CDR3 DNA sequence: TGCAGCCAACGAAGGGGGCTGGTCAATGAGCAGTTCTTC. Translation gives CSQRRGLVNEQFF.

The chain uses TRBV5-1 and TRBJ2-5; TRBD2 agrees at 16 bases. Per germline, CDR1 SGHRS and CDR2 YFSETQ. CDR3 size: 18 residues. The ends lost 4 bases at V and 5 bases at J; junction bases unmatched: 11. The CDR3 DNA follows: TGCGCCAGCAGCAGCGGGACTAGCGGGGGGGCCTCTTGGGAGACCCAGTACTTC. It translates to CASSSGTSGGASWETQYF. The variable domain in full, completed from reference TRBV5-1 and TRBJ2-5, reads KAGVTQTPRYLIKTRGQQVTLSCSPISGHRSVSWYQQTPGQGLQFLFEYFSETQRNKGNFPGRFSGRQFSNSRSEMNVSTLELGDSALYLCASSSGTSGGASWETQYFGPGTRLLVL.

The chain links TRBV3-1 (or the pseudogene TRBV3-2) to TRBJ2-3; no clear D. With 1 base removed from V and 0 bases from J, the gap between germline ends came to 8 bases. The CDR3 has 15 residues. Germline values: CDR1 LGHDT, CDR2 YNNKEL (reference sequence). The CDR3 nucleotides read TGTGCCAGCAGCCAAGCTCTCACTAGCACAGATACGCAGTATTTT. It codes for CASSQALTSTDTQYF.

The J gene is TRBJ2-3, the V gene TRBV5-8; 15 bases match TRBD2. V was clipped by 3 bases and J by 0 bases; unmatched bases: 2. Germline CDR1 and CDR2: SGHTS and YDEGEE. The CDR3 runs 17 residues. Here the CDR3 reads CASSSGLAGGSTDTQYF. CDR3 sequence (DNA): TGTGCCAGCAGCTCGGGACTAGCGGGAGGTAGCACAGATACGCAGTATTTT.

V gene TRBV30 combines with J gene TRBJ1-6, with D unclear. From germline, CDR1 is GTSNPN and CDR2 SVGIG (reference sequence). Trimming took off 0 bases at V and 13 bases at J, with 13 bases between the two ends. The CDR3 has 13 residues. The CDR3: CAWSVGQVGPLHF. The CDR3 DNA reads as TGTGCCTGGAGTGTAGGCCAGGTTGGCCCCCTCCACTTT.

V is TRBV2 and J is TRBJ1-1; 7 bases align to TRBD1. Looked up from germline, CDR1 is SNHLY and CDR2 is FYNNEI. The CDR3 loop spans 14 amino acids. The V gene end was trimmed by 6 bases and the J gene end by 8 bases; junction bases not matched to a gene: 12. The CDR3 here is CASSETGLLREAFF. The CDR3 DNA reads as TGTGCCAGCAGCGAGACAGGGCTCCTACGGGAAGCTTTCTTT.

V and J are TRBV19 and TRBJ1-1; no firm D call. V was clipped by 7 bases and J by 8 bases, with 11 bases between them. The CDR3 covers 11 residues. Germline V gives CDR1 LNHDA, CDR2 SQIVND (reference sequence). Here the CDR3 reads CASKDIGEAFF. CDR3 bases: TGTGCCAGTAAAGATATTGGCGAAGCTTTCTTT.

The CDR3 spells CASTRGGGGELFF. Here the CDR3 DNA reads TGTGCCAGCACCCGAGGCGGTGGCGGGGAGCTGTTTTTT. The genes are TRBV12-3 or TRBV12-4 and TRBJ2-2; D remains ambiguous. The CDR3 runs 13 residues. V lost 7 bases to trimming and J lost 7 bases, with 13 bases between them.